The 25 T cell receptor beta chains presented below share a single source sample, sequenced in a study of cytomegalovirus exposure and HLA in healthy donors. The PCR was carried out with 60 Vbeta primers and 13 Jbeta primers. TCRdb's copy holds only in-frame clones and misses some; the assay was immunoSEQ multiplex PCR. The table records 110,000 to 150,000 clones, more than 8% of them present only once. Sequencing was performed on PBMCs. Receptor source: a man aged 50-60 years in good health and CMV-seronegative.

The CDR3 coding sequence is TGCGCCAGCAGCTTGGGAGGTTCGGCGGGCACTGAAGCTTTCTTT. Protein: CASSLGGSAGTEAFF. This chain joins TRBV5-1 and TRBJ1-1; D is uncertain. V was shortened by 0 bases and J by 4 bases, with 13 bases between the two germline ends. Germline V CDR1 and CDR2: SGHRS, YFSETQ. This CDR3 contains 15 residues.

This clone was picked up a small number of times. The CDR3 sequence is CASSNQYYGYTF. CDR3 sequence (DNA): TGTGCCAGTAGTAACCAGTACTATGGCTACACCTTC. The genes are TRBV19 and TRBJ1-2; D not certain. The CDR3 sequence is 12 residues long. Germline assignment: CDR1 LNHDA and CDR2 SQIVND (reference sequence). Deletions cut 4 bases from V and 3 bases from J, with 6 bases between.

The chain couples TRBV10-3 to TRBJ1-2, with D perhaps matching TRBD1 (6 bases). The CDR3 covers 13 residues. Germline V lookup: CDR1 ENHRY, CDR2 SYGVKD. Trimming removed 6 bases from V and 4 bases from J, with 12 bases in between. CDR3 protein: CAIRTTGTYGYTF. As DNA, the CDR3 is TGTGCCATCAGAACTACAGGGACCTATGGCTACACCTTC.

The chain joins TRBV5-1 to TRBJ2-3; D is unclear. Trimming stripped 2 bases from V and 3 bases from J, with 10 bases between. The CDR3 has 14 residues. Germline lookup yields CDR1 SGHRS and CDR2 YFSETQ. The DNA for the CDR3 is TGCGCCAGCAGCTTCCGTATCGGTACAGATACGCAGTATTTT. This translates into CASSFRIGTDTQYF. The variable domain in full, completed from reference TRBV5-1 and TRBJ2-3, reads KAGVTQTPRYLIKTRGQQVTLSCSPISGHRSVSWYQQTPGQGLQFLFEYFSETQRNKGNFPGRFSGRQFSNSRSEMNVSTLELGDSALYLCASSFRIGTDTQYFGPGTRLTVL.

This clone was detected only a few times. The chain couples TRBV9 to TRBJ1-2, with D unresolved. The CDR3 has 14 residues. Germline assignment: CDR1 SGDLS and CDR2 YYNGEE. Trimming removed 0 bases at V and 8 bases at J, with 14 bases between. CDR3 in DNA: TGTGCCAGCAGCGTAGAGTGGGCCTCGGGAGGCTACACCTTC. This encodes CASSVEWASGGYTF.

This sequence joins TRBV7-9 and TRBJ1-1; no clear D. With 0 bases removed from V and 1 base from J, the gap between germline ends came to 15 bases. The germline V gene has CDR1 SEHNR and CDR2 FQNEAQ (reference sequence). This CDR3 spans 17 amino acids. CDR3 in DNA: TGTGCCAGCAGCTTAGCCCTCCGTTTTCGTAAGAACACTGAAGCTTTCTTT. It is translated as CASSLALRFRKNTEAFF.

V usage is TRBV27 and J usage is TRBJ1-5, with D tentatively TRBD1 (5 bases). V was shortened by 5 bases and J by 7 bases, with 15 bases between the two germline ends. The CDR3 contains 14 residues. From germline, CDR1 is MNHEY and CDR2 SMNVEV (reference sequence). The CDR3 DNA sequence: TGTGCCAGCAGTGGCCTGGGGGGAAACCAGCCCCAGCATTTT. It is translated as CASSGLGGNQPQHF.

The rearrangement joins TRBV6-1 to TRBJ2-7, with 7 bases matching TRBD2. Trimming removed 2 bases from V and 2 bases from J; junction bases left unmatched: 6. The CDR3 length is 15 residues. CDR1 and CDR2 (germline): MNHNS, SASEGT. For the CDR3, the DNA is TGTGCCAGCAGTGAATGGCCGGCGGGGGCCTACGAGCAGTACTTC. It translates to CASSEWPAGAYEQYF.

The chain has TRBV7-3 and TRBJ2-2; perhaps TRBD1 as D (5 bases). V shed 7 bases and J shed 5 bases, with 8 bases lying between them. The CDR3 has 12 amino acids. Germline-derived CDR1 and CDR2 are SGHTA and FQGTGA. CDR3 loop: CASNSGTGELFF. For the CDR3, the DNA is TGTGCCAGCAACTCAGGGACCGGGGAGCTGTTTTTT.

This clone was counted between two and nine times. The chain employs TRBV28 and TRBJ2-7, with 10 nucleotides matching TRBD2. V trimming: 3 bases; J trimming: 4 bases; junction bases outside the gene matches: 6. Germline CDR1 MDHEN, CDR2 SYDVKM. This CDR3 has 15 residues. The CDR3: CASSFGPSGSYEQYF. In nucleotides, the CDR3 is TGTGCCAGCAGTTTCGGTCCTAGCGGGAGTTACGAGCAGTACTTC.

This clone was seen at least ten times. The CDR3 is CATRGEKLFF. In nucleotides, the CDR3 is TGTGCCACTCGCGGTGAAAAACTGTTTTTT. This sequence joins TRBV25-1 and TRBJ1-4; D remains ambiguous. Germline V gene sequence: CDR1 MGHDK, CDR2 SYGVNS. V shed 10 bases and J shed 7 bases, with 7 bases lying between them. The CDR3 extends over 10 amino acids.

The V call is TRBV6-5, the J call TRBJ2-5, with D possibly being TRBD2 (5 bases). In germline, CDR1 is MNHEY, CDR2 SVGAGI. The CDR3 totals 13 residues. V lost 5 bases and J 6 bases, leaving 13 bases between the germline ends. CDR3 residues: CASSPTSVKTQYF. As DNA, the CDR3 is TGTGCCAGCAGTCCAACTAGTGTAAAGACCCAGTACTTC.

The V gene is TRBV5-1, the J gene TRBJ1-1, with TRBD1 as a possible D gene (5 bases). In germline, CDR1 is SGHRS, CDR2 YFSETQ. Trimming shortened V by 1 base and J by 5 bases, and 12 bases separated the two germline ends. The CDR3 is 14 residues long. CDR3 sequence reads: CASSLRWGGTEAFF. CDR3 nucleotides: TGCGCCAGCAGCTTGAGGTGGGGGGGTACTGAAGCTTTCTTT.

V and J are TRBV6-5 and TRBJ1-1; 8 nucleotides align to TRBD1. Germline V lookup: CDR1 MNHEY, CDR2 SVGAGI. V lost 2 bases and J lost 6; bases outside the gene matches: 5. The CDR3 runs 14 residues. The DNA for the CDR3 is TGTGCCAGCAGTTACGGACAGGGTCAGGCTGAAGCTTTCTTT. Translating gives CASSYGQGQAEAFF.

This clone has only a few counts. V and J are TRBV11-3 and TRBJ2-1, with 9 bases that match TRBD2. V trimming: 4 bases; J trimming: 9 bases; junction bases outside the gene matches: 10. Germline V gene data show CDR1 as SGHNT and CDR2 as YENEEA. This CDR3 is 15 amino acids long. The CDR3 sequence is CASSSSGTSMSEQFF. For the CDR3, the DNA is TGTGCCAGCAGCTCTTCCGGGACTAGCATGAGTGAGCAGTTCTTC. The variable domain in full, completed from reference TRBV11-3 and TRBJ2-1, reads EAGVVQSPRYKIIEKKQPVAFWCNPISGHNTLYWYLQNLGQGPELLIRYENEEAVDDSQLPKDRFSAERLKGVDSTLKIQPAELGDSAVYLCASSSSGTSMSEQFFGPGTRLTVL.

This clone was detected only a few times. V and J are TRBV19 and TRBJ1-2; D is unresolved. Trimming pared 3 bases from V and 2 bases from J, leaving 10 bases between. The CDR3 extends over 14 amino acids. Germline V gene lookup returns CDR1 LNHDA and CDR2 SQIVND (reference sequence). The CDR3 loop is CASSITYENYGYTF. The DNA for the CDR3 is TGTGCCAGTAGTATCACGTACGAGAACTATGGCTACACCTTC.

The rearrangement uses TRBV5-4 and TRBJ2-1, with a weak D call TRBD2 (6 bases). Deletions cut 4 bases from V and 4 bases from J, with 18 bases between. The germline CDR1 and CDR2 sequences are SGHNT and YYREEE (reference sequence). The CDR3 runs 16 residues. This chain's CDR3 is CASSRPTSGPYNEQFF. The CDR3 nucleotides are TGTGCCAGCAGCCGACCTACCAGCGGGCCATACAATGAGCAGTTCTTC.

In this sample, this clone turned up a few times. The chain combines TRBV2 with TRBJ2-3; 13 nucleotides align to TRBD2. The V gene end was trimmed by 6 bases and the J gene end by 3 bases; junction bases not matched to a gene: 6. Germline lookup yields CDR1 SNHLY and CDR2 FYNNEI. The CDR3 loop spans 16 amino acids. In DNA form, the CDR3 reads TGTGCCAGCAGGGAAAGGGGACTAGCGGGAACAGATACGCAGTATTTT. Translating it yields CASRERGLAGTDTQYF.

The CDR3 DNA sequence: TGTGCCAGCAGCTTGGCCGCGGGAACCATCTCTGGGGCCAACGTCCTGACTTTC. It codes for CASSLAAGTISGANVLTF. The chain recombines TRBV5-4 with TRBJ2-6; perhaps TRBD2 as D (6 bases). The CDR3 covers 18 residues. V lost 0 bases and J 0 bases, leaving 13 bases between the germline ends. Germline V gives CDR1 SGHNT, CDR2 YYREEE (reference sequence). The full variable domain, in which reference TRBV5-4 and TRBJ2-6 provide the parts outside the CDR3, is ETGVTQSPTHLIKTRGQQVTLRCSSQSGHNTVSWYQQALGQGPQFIFQYYREEENGRGNFPPRFSGLQFPNYSSELNVNALELDDSALYLCASSLAAGTISGANVLTFGAGSRLTVL.

This rearrangement joins TRBV6-1 to TRBJ1-5, with D perhaps matching TRBD1 (6 bases). The V and J ends lost 5 bases and 2 bases respectively, with 13 bases between them. Germline V gene sequence: CDR1 MNHNS, CDR2 SASEGT. The CDR3 spans 15 residues. Here the CDR3 DNA reads TGTGCCAGCAGTACACAGGGTTATGGCAATCAGCCCCAGCATTTT. Translation gives CASSTQGYGNQPQHF.

This clone was seen a single time. This sequence joins TRBV2 and TRBJ2-5; 11 bases fit TRBD2. The end of the DNA is better explained by TRBJ2-7, so the J call may be wrong. CDR1 and CDR2 from the germline V gene are SNHLY and FYNNEI. The CDR3 contains 15 residues. The CDR3 loop is CAIKRVGTSGYEQYF. The CDR3, as DNA: TGTGCGATCAAGCGAGTCGGGACTAGCGGTTACGAGCAGTACTTC.

This clone appeared a few times. The rearrangement joins TRBV7-3 to TRBJ1-2; a possible D gene is TRBD1 (5 bases). V lost 2 bases and J 2 bases, leaving 9 bases between the germline ends. The CDR3 is made up of 14 amino acids. Germline CDR1 SGHTA, CDR2 FQGTGA. CDR3: CASSLDGGNYGYTF. The CDR3 bases are TGTGCCAGCAGCTTAGATGGGGGGAACTATGGCTACACCTTC.

The CDR3 is CSVAEGNGNQPQHF. The CDR3 DNA reads TGCAGCGTTGCGGAGGGTAATGGCAATCAGCCCCAGCATTTT. V is TRBV29-1 and J is TRBJ1-5; D is uncertain. The CDR3 is 14 amino acids. The V gene's germline CDR1 is SQVTM and CDR2 ANQGSEA. V was trimmed by 4 bases and J by 2 bases, leaving 12 bases between them.

The V gene is TRBV5-1, the J gene TRBJ2-7; D is possibly TRBD2 (5 bases). The germline V gene has CDR1 SGHRS and CDR2 YFSETQ. The length of the CDR3 is 14 residues. Trimming left V 0 bases short and J 6 bases short, with 13 bases between. CDR3 in DNA: TGCGCCAGCAGCTTGGAGGGAAAGGCGGGCGAGCAGTACTTC. This codes for CASSLEGKAGEQYF.

This CDR3 is CASSLDQGVTDTQYF. The DNA for the CDR3 is TGCGCCAGCAGCTTGGATCAGGGGGTCACAGATACGCAGTATTTT. The chain is built from TRBV5-1 and TRBJ2-3; 7 bases line up with TRBD1. The CDR3 covers 15 residues. V trimming: 0 bases; J trimming: 2 bases; junction bases outside the gene matches: 3. In germline, CDR1 is SGHRS, CDR2 YFSETQ. The variable domain in full, completed from reference TRBV5-1 and TRBJ2-3, reads KAGVTQTPRYLIKTRGQQVTLSCSPISGHRSVSWYQQTPGQGLQFLFEYFSETQRNKGNFPGRFSGRQFSNSRSEMNVSTLELGDSALYLCASSLDQGVTDTQYFGPGTRLTVL.